The 19 T cell receptor beta chains listed next were all sequenced from one sample in a study of T cell repertoires in cytomegalovirus infection. TCRdb re-analysed the reads in MiXCR, keeping a single row per CDR3 protein. The sample contains a few hundred thousand distinct CDR3 sequences, more than 9% of which appear only once. Input material: PBMCs. These receptors came from a human donor in good health (CMV status not recorded). Some clones in this sample may be carry-over from other donors' samples.

This clonotype was found many times. V usage is TRBV6-1 and J usage is TRBJ1-5; D perhaps matches TRBD1 (6 bases). CDR1 is MNHNS, CDR2 SASEGT, per germline. V lost 5 bases, J lost 2 bases, and 13 bases lay in between. CDR3 length: 15 residues. The CDR3 sequence is CASSWTANGNQPQHF. CDR3 nucleotide sequence: TGTGCCAGCAGTTGGACAGCCAACGGCAATCAGCCCCAGCATTTT.

J is TRBJ2-2 and V is TRBV19; possible D gene TRBD1, 6 bases. This CDR3 contains 17 residues. The germline CDR1 and CDR2 sequences are LNHDA and SQIVND (reference sequence). Trimming pared 0 bases from V and 4 bases from J, leaving 15 bases between. The CDR3 DNA follows: TGTGCCAGTAGTATAGACTGGACAGCCCCACGCACCGGGGAGCTGTTTTTT. It yields the protein CASSIDWTAPRTGELFF.

This clonotype was observed at least ten times. The gene calls are TRBV5-4 and TRBJ2-7; D not certain. CDR3 size: 16 residues. Germline V gives CDR1 SGHNT, CDR2 YYREEE (reference sequence). Trimming removed 3 bases from V and 6 bases from J, with 22 bases in between. The CDR3: CASSSSRADRHREQYF. In DNA form, the CDR3 reads TGTGCCAGCAGCTCCTCTCGGGCGGATCGACATCGCGAGCAGTACTTC.

The chain combines TRBV7-9 with TRBJ2-1; no reliable D call. The CDR3 spans 12 residues. Germline V gives CDR1 SEHNR, CDR2 FQNEAQ (reference sequence). V lost 3 bases to trimming and J lost 10 bases, with 10 bases between them. Here the CDR3 DNA reads TGTGCCAGCAGCTTGGTAGAACTAGAGCAGTTCTTC. Protein sequence: CASSLVELEQFF. The full variable domain, completed using reference TRBV7-9 and TRBJ2-1, is DTGVSQNPRHKITKRGQNVTFRCDPISEHNRLYWYRQTLGQGPEFLTYFQNEAQLEKSRLLSDRFSAERPKGSFSTLEIQRTEQGDSAMYLCASSLVELEQFFGPGTRLTVL.

The table lists this clonotype with a count of one. V and J are TRBV10-3 and TRBJ2-5; no definite D call. This CDR3 comprises 13 residues. With 0 bases removed from V and 7 bases from J, the gap between germline ends came to 9 bases. Germline CDR1 and CDR2: ENHRY and SYGVKD. This chain's CDR3 is CAISESALGTQYF. The CDR3 DNA sequence: TGTGCCATCAGTGAGTCCGCCCTGGGGACCCAGTACTTC.

This chain links TRBV6-5 with TRBJ2-7, with D possibly being TRBD1 (7 bases). CDR1 MNHEY and CDR2 SVGAGI come from the germline V gene. CDR3 length: 15 amino acids. V was trimmed by 5 bases and J by 3 bases, leaving 17 bases between them. The CDR3 sequence: CASSRWRGQDYEQYF. The CDR3 DNA follows: TGTGCCAGCAGTCGGTGGAGGGGGCAGGACTACGAGCAGTACTTC.

This clonotype was found many times. The chain is built from TRBV7-8 and TRBJ1-5; 9 nucleotides match TRBD1. The CDR3 extends over 14 amino acids. The germline V gene has CDR1 SGHVS and CDR2 FQNEAQ. V was clipped by 6 bases and J by 1 base; unmatched bases: 1. CDR3 amino acids: CASSGTGSNQPQHF. CDR3 coding DNA: TGTGCCAGCAGTGGGACAGGGAGCAATCAGCCCCAGCATTTT.

The sample holds one count of this clonotype. One base away lies a much larger clone, so this may be a sequencing read error. The V gene is TRBV7-8, the J gene TRBJ2-6; D is perhaps TRBD1 (5 bases). The CDR3 has 16 amino acids. Germline V lookup: CDR1 SGHVS, CDR2 FQNEAQ. The CDR3 DNA follows: TGTGCCAGCAGCTTGGTGGGTTACTCTGGGGCCAACATCCTGACTTTC. It codes for CASSLVGYSGANILTF.

This clonotype was counted between two and nine times. The chain combines TRBV29-1 with TRBJ1-1; D remains unclear. The CDR3 is made up of 11 amino acids. Trimming left V 1 base short and J 4 bases short, with 4 bases between. The germline gives CDR1 SQVTM, CDR2 ANQGSEA. CDR3 sequence: CSVEGGTEAFF. The DNA for the CDR3 is TGCAGCGTTGAAGGGGGCACTGAAGCTTTCTTT. Using reference TRBV29-1 and TRBJ1-1 for the parts outside the CDR3, the full variable domain is SAVISQKPSRDICQRGTSLTIQCQVDSQVTMMFWYRQQPGQSLTLIATANQGSEATYESGFVIDKFPISRPNLTFSTLTVSNMSPEDSSIYLCSVEGGTEAFFGQGTRLTVV.

In its sample, this clonotype was seen a few times. V usage is TRBV7-8 and J usage is TRBJ2-1; TRBD1 might be the D (6 bases). This CDR3 contains 15 residues. With 1 base removed from V and 3 bases from J, the gap between germline ends came to 10 bases. Germline values: CDR1 SGHVS, CDR2 FQNEAQ. CDR3 sequence (DNA): TGTGCCAGCAGCTTAGACAAGGGGGTCTACAATGAGCAGTTCTTC. Translating gives CASSLDKGVYNEQFF.

This clonotype was counted ten times or more. V and J are TRBV7-2 and TRBJ2-7; TRBD2 matches at 8 bases. CDR1 is SGHTA, CDR2 FQGNSA, per germline. V gave up 5 bases and J gave up 5 bases; unmatched junction bases: 11. This CDR3 contains 15 residues. CDR3 protein: CASSREQREYDEQYF. CDR3 nucleotide sequence: TGTGCCAGCAGCCGAGAACAGCGGGAGTATGACGAGCAGTACTTC.

This clonotype was counted at least ten times. The chain couples TRBV7-8 to TRBJ2-7; 10 bases match TRBD1. The CDR3 covers 14 residues. V shed 5 bases, J shed 4 bases, and the junction held 5 bases outside the gene matches. The germline CDR1 and CDR2 sequences are SGHVS and FQNEAQ. CDR3 loop: CASSRGTGEYEQYF. The CDR3 DNA is TGTGCCAGCAGCCGAGGGACAGGGGAGTACGAGCAGTACTTC. Variable domain in full (rest from reference TRBV7-8 and TRBJ2-7): GAGVSQSPRYKVAKRGQDVALRCDPISGHVSLFWYQQALGQGPEFLTYFQNEAQLDKSGLPSDRFFAERPEGSVSTLKIQRTQQEDSAVYLCASSRGTGEYEQYFGPGTRLTVT.

This clonotype has ten or more counts. V gene TRBV3-1 combines with J gene TRBJ2-2; D may be TRBD1 (6 bases). Germline lookup yields CDR1 LGHDT and CDR2 YNNKEL (reference sequence). V lost 3 bases and J 1 base, leaving 12 bases between the germline ends. The CDR3 extends over 16 amino acids. The CDR3 region is CASSHLGGRNTGELFF. The CDR3 bases are TGTGCCAGCAGCCATTTAGGGGGTAGGAACACCGGGGAGCTGTTTTTT. Together with reference TRBV3-1 and TRBJ2-2, the CDR3 gives the full variable domain: DTAVSQTPKYLVTQMGNDKSIKCEQNLGHDTMYWYKQDSKKFLKIMFSYNNKELIINETVPNRFSPKSPDKAHLNLHINSLELGDSAVYFCASSHLGGRNTGELFFGEGSRLTVL.

This clonotype was seen ten or more times. The V gene is TRBV4-1, the J gene TRBJ2-5; D might be TRBD2 (5 bases). Germline-derived CDR1 and CDR2 are MGHRA and YSYEKL. Trimming removed 0 bases from V and 0 bases from J, with 11 bases in between. The CDR3 runs to 16 residues. CDR3 sequence (DNA): TGCGCCAGCAGCCAAGAAGCGGCCGCTTACCAAGAGACCCAGTACTTC. Its translation is CASSQEAAAYQETQYF.

There are a few counts of this clonotype. The genes are TRBV7-9 and TRBJ1-4; tentative D call: TRBD1 (5 bases). V lost 1 base, J lost 8 bases, and 17 bases lay in between. This CDR3 has 16 amino acids. The germline V gene encodes CDR1 SEHNR and CDR2 FQNEAQ (reference sequence). The CDR3 DNA reads TGTGCCAGCAGCTTAGATACAGGAGGGACGAAGGAAAAACTGTTTTTT. The encoded protein is CASSLDTGGTKEKLFF.

This clonotype was seen more than once but under ten times. The chain is built from TRBV2 and TRBJ2-2, with 9 bases fitting TRBD1. Germline CDR1 and CDR2: SNHLY and FYNNEI. This CDR3 has 15 residues. With 5 bases clipped from V and 5 bases from J, the junction kept 6 bases outside the gene matches. The CDR3 region has the DNA TGTGCCAGCAGTTCTGGACAGGGGCGGACCGGGGAGCTGTTTTTT. Translated, it gives CASSSGQGRTGELFF.

The chain joins TRBV7-2 to TRBJ2-2, with D perhaps matching TRBD1 (6 bases). This CDR3 spans 15 amino acids. V lost 5 bases, J lost 0 bases, and 10 bases lay in between. Germline lookup yields CDR1 SGHTA and CDR2 FQGNSA. CDR3 sequence: CASSHRQANTGELFF. The CDR3 coding sequence is TGTGCCAGCAGCCATCGACAGGCGAACACCGGGGAGCTGTTTTTT.

This clonotype was seen repeatedly, ten times or more. This rearrangement joins TRBV7-3 to TRBJ2-1, with 9 bases that match TRBD2. The CDR3 is made up of 14 amino acids. Looked up from germline, CDR1 is SGHTA and CDR2 is FQGTGA. V gave up 6 bases and J gave up 4 bases; unmatched junction bases: 4. The chain's CDR3 is CASSLTSGYNEQFF. DNA for the CDR3: TGTGCCAGCAGTCTGACTAGCGGATACAATGAGCAGTTCTTC.

As to this clonotype: Here the CDR3 omits its conserved ending phenylalanine or tryptophan, so a read error is the likely source. The V call is TRBV11-2, the J call TRBJ2-1; tentatively, D is TRBD1 (5 bases). Per the germline V gene, CDR1 is SGHAT and CDR2 is FQNNGV. V lost 0 bases and J lost 4, with 13 bases in between. The CDR3 has 16 residues. As DNA, the CDR3 is TGTGCCAGCAGCTTAGATTTGGCAGGGAAGTACAATGAGCAGTTCCTC. Its protein is CASSLDLAGKYNEQFL.